These 9 T cell receptor beta chains came from one sample sequenced in a study of tumor-infiltrating lymphocytes in primary liver carcinoma. TCR beta cDNA was prepared out of 500 ng total RNA by means of a constant-region primer. Three nested multiplex PCR rounds, a slightly modified ARM-PCR, produced the libraries for TCR beta. PCR rounds one and two used TRBV1-TRBV30 forward primers with a C-beta reverse primer for around 10 cycles each. TCRdb reanalysed the multiplex PCR reads using MiXCR and keeps one entry per CDR3 protein. The sample shows about 50,000 distinct CDR3 sequences, roughly 80% of them seen only once. It was from roughly 20-30 mg of unsorted bulk tissue that RNA and DNA were co-extracted. Source material: liver tumor tissue from sampling region 5. Subset denoted: tumor region T5, tumor centre. The receptors were gathered from a man aged 40-49 years with primary liver carcinoma and hepatitis B virus infection.

The V and J genes are TRBV6-5 and TRBJ2-1; 8 bases fit TRBD2. The length of the CDR3 is 15 residues. After removal of 7 bases from V and 2 bases from J, the junction contained 7 bases not matched to a gene. In germline, CDR1 is MNHEY, CDR2 SVGAGI. CDR3 loop: CASNLREVAYNEQFF. CDR3 bases: TGTGCCAGCAACTTGCGGGAGGTCGCCTACAATGAGCAGTTCTTC.

Comment on this clonotype: At one end, the junction sequence differs from germline, possibly due to a read error. The V gene is TRBV6-1, the J gene TRBJ2-2; tentatively, D is TRBD2 (5 bases). The CDR3 consists of 13 residues. The germline CDR1 and CDR2 sequences are MNHNS and SASEGT. The CDR3 reads CASSEVETGELFF. The CDR3 bases are TGTGCCAGCAGTGAGGTGGAAACCGGGGAGTTGTTTTTT.

About this clonotype itself: The germline gene is not matched at one end of the junction; a read error may be the cause. CDR3 bases: TGCGCCAGCAGCTATATAGTGGGAGCCGGAGAGACTCAGTACTTC. Its translation: CASSYIVGAGETQYF. The rearrangement uses TRBV5-1 and TRBJ2-5; tentative D call: TRBD2 (5 bases). Germline-derived CDR1 and CDR2 are SGHRS and YFSETQ. This CDR3 has 15 residues.

With respect to this clonotype: One end of the junction varies from germline; a read error may be responsible. The V call is TRBV6-1, the J call TRBJ2-5; 8 nucleotides match TRBD2. CDR3 length equals 16 residues. Germline V gives CDR1 MNHNS, CDR2 SASEGT. In DNA form, the CDR3 reads TGTGCCAGCAATGAATATAGAGCGGGGGCTCAGGAGACCCAGTACTTC. Translated, it gives CASNEYRAGAQETQYF.

In regard to this clonotype: Its ends do not fully match the called genes, so a read error is possible. The chain has TRBV13 and TRBJ2-4; D may match TRBD1 or TRBD2 (5 bases each). CDR1 PRHDT and CDR2 FYEKMQ come from the germline V gene (reference sequence). The CDR3 is 16 amino acids. CDR3 coding DNA: TGTGCCATCAGCCTAGGGACGGGACGGATACAAAACATTCAGTACTTC. Its translation: CAISLGTGRIQNIQYF.

Worth noting for this clonotype: Since no conserved phenylalanine or tryptophan closes the CDR3, a read error is the likely cause. This CDR3 is CTSSLREGANSYNEQFL. For the CDR3, the DNA is TGTACCAGCAGCTTAAGGGAAGGCGCTAACTCCTACAATGAGCAGTTCCTC. The chain recombines TRBV11-3 with TRBJ2-1, with D uncertain. CDR3 length equals 17 residues. Germline loops: CDR1 SGHNT, CDR2 YENEEA.

Note on this clonotype: A read error may account for a junction end that differs from germline. The chain has TRBV28 and TRBJ1-5, with D unclear. Germline CDR1 is MDHEN and CDR2 is SYDVKM. The CDR3 runs 15 residues. The CDR3 protein is CASSPPGLNNRPQHF. As DNA, the CDR3 is TGTGCCAGCAGTCCCCCAGGACTTAACAATCGGCCCCAGCATTTT.

This clonotype was detected only a few times. The chain uses TRBV10-1 and TRBJ2-7; unclear D gene. CDR3 size: 13 residues. The germline gives CDR1 WNHNN, CDR2 SYGVQD (reference sequence). V was pared by 3 bases and J by 3 bases, with 9 bases between. CDR3 region: CASSEGSYYEQYF. The CDR3 DNA is TGCGCCAGCAGTGAAGGCAGCTACTACGAGCAGTACTTC.

This clonotype has only a few counts. The V call is TRBV6-1, the J call TRBJ2-3; D gene ambiguous. Germline assignment: CDR1 MNHNS and CDR2 SASEGT. V was cut by 9 bases and J by 4 bases, with 8 bases left in between. The CDR3 extends over 11 amino acids. The CDR3 sequence is CASDWADTQYF. For the CDR3, the DNA is TGTGCCAGTGATTGGGCAGATACGCAGTATTTT.